This TCR beta chain is from a study of blood T cell repertoires in COVID-19 (dated by TCRdb to about 2020). In terms of the full investigation: The collaborator samples originated in the United States, Italy and Spain and spanned the acute and convalescent phases of COVID-19. Sample metadata almost always included a de-identified subject ID, COVID-19 status, age in years and sex. Where available, HLA class I and class II types were obtained from metadata supplied by the sample provider rather than from assay-based typing. The samples were drawn from two sources: the first 160 participants of the ongoing ImmuneRACE study, and 1,000 to 1,500 subjects contributed by 6 global collaborators. The prospective study material was composed of cDNA or gDNA derived from T cells, B-cell-depleted T cells, or PBMCs. Deeply sampled blood TCRbeta repertoires from subjects exposed to, actively infected with, or recovered from COVID-19 were included in the dataset. The repertoires were released in a freely available public database meant as a resource for research on the immune response to SARS-CoV-2. Summary of the overall study and its limitations: Clinical and demographic metadata were provided uncurated, with the amount varying by source and participant.

TCRbeta CDR3 regions were amplified from genomic DNA using the immunoSEQ Assay, a bias-controlled multiplex PCR. On the study's bioinformatics: The number of nucleated cells in each sample was estimated from the amplification of reference gene primers within the assay. Sequence reads were collapsed and filtered to measure the absolute abundance of every unique TCRbeta CDR3 rearrangement. For each sample, productive Simpson clonality was calculated by taking the square root of Simpson's diversity index across productive rearrangements. The source is immuneACCESS, and TCRdb retained only in-frame sequences with V and J called. Part of the clones is not carried over; for the studies checked, unresolved V genes explain less than half of this, and the remainder is unexplained. The D gene and trimming were derived from the DNA, and the V and J assignments and clone size from that table. The sample table contains some 100,000 clones; only one count was recorded for around 88% of them. The ten largest clones represent approximately 8.7% of the sample.

Whole blood was collected in K2EDTA tubes by collaborating institutions according to the institutions' own protocols. Collaborator samples were shipped for TCRbeta analysis as frozen whole blood, isolated PBMCs, or DNA extracted from either sample type. Remarks on this clone: Its antigen target is currently unknown. No base quality values were provided; no much bigger clone lies one nucleotide off.

The sequencing sample was made of peripheral blood. The TCR comes from a woman aged 70-85 years with acute or convalescent COVID-19.

The CDR3 in this case is CASTELTGGYTF. The DNA sequence is TGTGCCAGCACCGAACTGACAGGTGGCTACACCTTC. The V gene is TRBV28 and the J gene is TRBJ1-2, with TRBD1 as a weak D call on 6 bases. Cut back by 7 bases and 7 bases, the V and J ends lie 13 bases apart. Including cysteine and phenylalanine, the CDR3 has 12 amino acids. Only CDR3 DNA is held: 36 bases, read in frame from base 1. From a lookup of the germline V gene, CDR1 and CDR2 are MDHEN and SYDVKM.